There are a few counts of the clone carrying this T cell receptor beta chain. The antigen is unknown. MiXCR was run by TCRdb on the RT-PCR reads, yielding one entry per CDR3 protein. The data hold about 530,000 distinct CDR3 sequences, with approximately 12% observed a single time. This entry is derived from a study of response to subunit inactivated influenza vaccine. The study's findings and limits: Only a handful of new T cells, the authors suggested, are recruited with each seasonal influenza vaccination.

There are 13 residues in the CDR3. V was shortened by 11 bases and J by 0 bases, with 10 bases between the two germline ends. Looked up from germline, CDR1 is MNHNS and CDR2 is SASEGT. This material consisted of PBMCs from blood, taken on the day of vaccination. The chain links TRBV6-1 to TRBJ2-2, with a possible D match to TRBD2 (7 bases). The clonotype comes from a man aged 45-65 years who received an inactivated influenza vaccine. The chain's CDR3 is CAAGGPNTGELFF. The CDR3 coding sequence is TGTGCCGCCGGGGGGCCGAACACCGGGGAGCTGTTTTTT.